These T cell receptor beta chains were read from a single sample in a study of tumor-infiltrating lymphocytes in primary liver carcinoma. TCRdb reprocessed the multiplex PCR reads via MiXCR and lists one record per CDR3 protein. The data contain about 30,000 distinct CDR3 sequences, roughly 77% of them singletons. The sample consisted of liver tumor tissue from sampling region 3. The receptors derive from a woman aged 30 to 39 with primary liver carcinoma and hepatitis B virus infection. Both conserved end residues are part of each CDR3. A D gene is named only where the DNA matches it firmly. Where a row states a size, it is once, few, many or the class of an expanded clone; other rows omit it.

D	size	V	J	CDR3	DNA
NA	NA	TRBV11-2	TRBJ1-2	CVSSPQRGDRGYTF	TGTGTCAGCAGCCCTCAAAGGGGAGATAGGGGCTACACTTTC
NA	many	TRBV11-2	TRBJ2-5	CASSLPQIRETQYF	TGTGCCAGCAGCCTTCCTCAGATCAGGGAGACCCAGTACTTC
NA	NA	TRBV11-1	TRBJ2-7	CTSSPRTARQREQYF	TGTACCAGCAGCCCTCGGACAGCAAGACAACGCGAGCAGTACTTC
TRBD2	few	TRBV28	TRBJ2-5	CASSPLGLAGGRETQYF	TGTGCCAGCAGTCCCCTGGGACTAGCGGGAGGTCGAGAAACCCAGTACTTC
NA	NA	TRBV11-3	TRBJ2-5	CASRRWTDWRLQETQYF	TGTGCCAGTAGGAGGTGGACAGATTGGCGCCTTCAAGAGACACAGTACTTC
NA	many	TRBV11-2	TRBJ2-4	CASRLDGCGRDIQYF	TGTGCCAGCAGGTTAGATGGTTGTGGGCGCGACATTCAGTACTTC
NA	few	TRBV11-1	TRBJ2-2	CASRPSLGTGELFF	TGTGCCAGCAGACCGAGCCTTGGCACTGGGGAGCTGTTTTTT
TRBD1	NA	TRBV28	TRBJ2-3	CASSFPKQGRLADTQYF	TGTGCCAGCAGTTTCCCAAAACAGGGGCGATTGGCAGATACGCAGTATTTT
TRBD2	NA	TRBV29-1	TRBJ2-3	CSVGQIQGRQGSAETSGGTYTQYF	TGCAGCGTAGGGCAGATACAAGGCCGACAGGGTTCGGCGGAGACTAGCGGAGGCACATATACGCAGTATTTT
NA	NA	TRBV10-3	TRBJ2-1	CVISPMATRDELFF	TGTGTCATCAGTCCCATGGCGACCCGGGATGAGCTGTTCTTC
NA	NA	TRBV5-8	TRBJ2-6	CASTMTGFSGVNVLTF	TGTGCCAGCACCATGACGGGCTTCTCAGGGGTCAACGTCCTGACTTTC
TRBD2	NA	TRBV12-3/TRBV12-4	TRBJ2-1	CASTRTSWGINEQFF	TGTGCCAGCACCAGGACTAGCTGGGGGATCAATGAGCAGTTCTTC
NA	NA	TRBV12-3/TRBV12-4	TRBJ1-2	CTSRPETAYGYAF	TGTACCAGCAGACCCGAGACGGCCTATGGCTACGCCTTC
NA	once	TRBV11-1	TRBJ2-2	CASIRVMAGLSGELFF	TGTGCCAGTATCAGGGTTATGGCGGGACTGTCCGGGGAGCTGTTTTTT
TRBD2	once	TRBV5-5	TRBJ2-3	CASSFTSGIARTQYF	TGTGCCAGCAGCTTTACTAGCGGGATAGCAAGAACGCAGTATTTT
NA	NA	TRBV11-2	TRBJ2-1	CASSLSITNEKFF	TGTGCCAGCAGCTTATCGATTACGAACGAGAAGTTCTTC
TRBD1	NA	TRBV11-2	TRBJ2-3	CANSLGTGVQPQYF	TGTGCCAACAGCTTAGGGACAGGGGTTCAGCCCCAGTATTTT
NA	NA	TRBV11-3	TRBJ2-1	CAISLGWSTNEQFF	TGTGCCATCAGCTTAGGCTGGAGCACTAATGAGCAGTTCTTC
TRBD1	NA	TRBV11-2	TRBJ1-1	CASSARDRGRTRWSNTEAFF	TGTGCCAGCAGCGCTCGAGACAGGGGGCGCACGAGGTGGAGTAACACTGAAGCTTTCTTC
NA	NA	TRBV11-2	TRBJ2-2	CASRPDPQLNIGELFF	TGTGCCAGCAGACCCGATCCCCAGTTGAACATCGGGGAGCTGTTTTTT
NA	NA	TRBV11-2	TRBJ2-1	CNSSLTPTTFFNDEQFF	TGTAACAGCAGCTTAACCCCGACAACGTTCTTCAACGATGAGCAGTTCTTC
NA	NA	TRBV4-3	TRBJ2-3	CASRTRERESETQYF	TGCGCTAGCCGAACCCGGGAGAGGGAATCAGAAACGCAGTATTTT
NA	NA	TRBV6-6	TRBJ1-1	CVSSPAARNTEAFF	TGTGTCAGCAGCCCGGCGGCACGCAACACTGAAGCTTTCTTT
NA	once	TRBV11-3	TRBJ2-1	CAGSLLVRGGYEQFF	TGTGCCGGCAGCCTACTAGTGAGGGGGGGGTATGAGCAGTTCTTC
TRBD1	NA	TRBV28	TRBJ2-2	CASSLSGTGVLFF	TGTGCCAGCAGTTTAAGTGGCACAGGGGTGCTGTTTTTT
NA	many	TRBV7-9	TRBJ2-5	CASKKGPAGVETQYF	TGTGCCAGCAAAAAGGGTCCAGCAGGGGTAGAGACCCAGTACTTC
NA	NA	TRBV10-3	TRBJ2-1	CAISEAMVASAYNEKFF	TGTGCCATCAGTGAGGCCATGGTGGCTAGCGCCTACAATGAGAAGTTCTTC
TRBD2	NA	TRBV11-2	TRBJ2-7	CASSLSAGGGYEQYF	TGTGCCAGCAGCTTAAGTGCGGGAGGTGGCTATGAGCAGTACTTC
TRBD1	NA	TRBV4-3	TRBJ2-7	CASSQDQWTGWEQYF	TGCGCCAGCAGTCAAGATCAATGGACAGGGTGGGAGCAGTACTTC